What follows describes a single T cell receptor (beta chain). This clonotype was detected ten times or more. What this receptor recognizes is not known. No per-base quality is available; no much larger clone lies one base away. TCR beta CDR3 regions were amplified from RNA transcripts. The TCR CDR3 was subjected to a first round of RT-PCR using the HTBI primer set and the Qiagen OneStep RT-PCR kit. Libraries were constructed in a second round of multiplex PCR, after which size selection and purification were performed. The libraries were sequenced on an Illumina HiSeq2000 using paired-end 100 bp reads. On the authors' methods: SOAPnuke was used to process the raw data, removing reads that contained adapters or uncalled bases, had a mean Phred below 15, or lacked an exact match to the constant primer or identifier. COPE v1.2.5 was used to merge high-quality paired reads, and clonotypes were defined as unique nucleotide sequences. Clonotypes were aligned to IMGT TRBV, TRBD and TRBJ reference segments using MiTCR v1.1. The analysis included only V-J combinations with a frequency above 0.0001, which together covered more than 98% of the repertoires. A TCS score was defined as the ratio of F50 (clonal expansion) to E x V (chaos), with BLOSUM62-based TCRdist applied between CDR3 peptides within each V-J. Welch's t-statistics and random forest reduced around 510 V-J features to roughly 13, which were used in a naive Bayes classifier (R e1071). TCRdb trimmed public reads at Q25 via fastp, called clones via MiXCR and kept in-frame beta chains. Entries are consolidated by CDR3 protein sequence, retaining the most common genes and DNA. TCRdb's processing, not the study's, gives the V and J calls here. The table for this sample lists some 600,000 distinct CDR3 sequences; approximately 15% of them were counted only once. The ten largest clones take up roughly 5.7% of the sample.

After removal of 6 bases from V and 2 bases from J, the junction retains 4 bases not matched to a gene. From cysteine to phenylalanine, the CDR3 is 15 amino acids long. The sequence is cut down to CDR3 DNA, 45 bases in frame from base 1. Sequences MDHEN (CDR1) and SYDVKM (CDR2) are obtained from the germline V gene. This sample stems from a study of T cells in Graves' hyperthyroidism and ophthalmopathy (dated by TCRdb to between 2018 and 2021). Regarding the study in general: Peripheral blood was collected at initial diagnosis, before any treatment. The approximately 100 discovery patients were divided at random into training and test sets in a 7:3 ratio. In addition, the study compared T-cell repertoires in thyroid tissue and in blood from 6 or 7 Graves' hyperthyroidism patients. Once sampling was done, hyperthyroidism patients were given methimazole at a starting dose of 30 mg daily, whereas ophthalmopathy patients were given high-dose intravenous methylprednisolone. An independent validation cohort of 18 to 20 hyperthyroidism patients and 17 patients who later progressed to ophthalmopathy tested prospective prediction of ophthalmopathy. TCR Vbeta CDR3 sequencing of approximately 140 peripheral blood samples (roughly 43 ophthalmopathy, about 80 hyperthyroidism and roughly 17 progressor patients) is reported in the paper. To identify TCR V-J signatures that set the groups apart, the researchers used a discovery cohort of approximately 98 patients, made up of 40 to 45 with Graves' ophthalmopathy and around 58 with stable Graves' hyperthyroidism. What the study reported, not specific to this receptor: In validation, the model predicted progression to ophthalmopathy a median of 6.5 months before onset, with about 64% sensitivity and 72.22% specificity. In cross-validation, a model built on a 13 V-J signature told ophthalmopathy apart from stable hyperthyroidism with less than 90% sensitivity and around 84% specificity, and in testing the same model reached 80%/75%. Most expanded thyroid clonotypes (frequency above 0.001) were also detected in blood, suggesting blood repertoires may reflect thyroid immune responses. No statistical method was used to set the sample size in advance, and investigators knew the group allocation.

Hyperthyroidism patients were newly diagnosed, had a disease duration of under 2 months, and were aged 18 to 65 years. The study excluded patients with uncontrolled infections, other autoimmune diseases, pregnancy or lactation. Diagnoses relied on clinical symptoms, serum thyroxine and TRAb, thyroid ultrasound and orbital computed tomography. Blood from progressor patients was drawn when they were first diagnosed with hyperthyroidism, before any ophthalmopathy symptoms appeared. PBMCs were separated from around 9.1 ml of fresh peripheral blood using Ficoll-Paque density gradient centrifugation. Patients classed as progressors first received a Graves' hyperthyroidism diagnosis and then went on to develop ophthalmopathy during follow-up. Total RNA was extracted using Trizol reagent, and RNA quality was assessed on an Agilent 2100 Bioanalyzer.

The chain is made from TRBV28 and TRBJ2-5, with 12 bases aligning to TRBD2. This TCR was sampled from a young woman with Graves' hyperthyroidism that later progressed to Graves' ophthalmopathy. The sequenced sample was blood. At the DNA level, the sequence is TGTGCCAGCAGCCCCGGACTAGCGGGGCAAGAGACCCAGTACTTC. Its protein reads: CASSPGLAGQETQYF.